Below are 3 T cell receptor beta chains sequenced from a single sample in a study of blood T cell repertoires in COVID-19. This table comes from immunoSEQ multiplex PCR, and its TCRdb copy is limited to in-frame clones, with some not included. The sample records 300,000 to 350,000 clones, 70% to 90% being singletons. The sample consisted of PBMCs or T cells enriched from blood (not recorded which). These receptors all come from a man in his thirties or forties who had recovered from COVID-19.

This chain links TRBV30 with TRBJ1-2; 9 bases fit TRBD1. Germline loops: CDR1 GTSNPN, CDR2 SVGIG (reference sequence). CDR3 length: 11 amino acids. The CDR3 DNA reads TGTGCAGGAACAGGGGGCGTACGCTACACCTTC. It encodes CAGTGGVRYTF.

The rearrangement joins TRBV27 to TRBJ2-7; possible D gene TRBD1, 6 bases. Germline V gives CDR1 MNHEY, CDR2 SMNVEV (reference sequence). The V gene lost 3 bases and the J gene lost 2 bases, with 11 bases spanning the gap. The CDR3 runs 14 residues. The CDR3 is CASSFSAGAYEQYF. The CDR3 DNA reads TGTGCCAGCAGTTTTTCGGCAGGGGCCTACGAGCAGTACTTC.

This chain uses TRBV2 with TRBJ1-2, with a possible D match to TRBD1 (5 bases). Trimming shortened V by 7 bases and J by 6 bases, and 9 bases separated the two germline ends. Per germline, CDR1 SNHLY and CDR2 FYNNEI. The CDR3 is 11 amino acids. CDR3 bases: TGTGCCAGCAACCCCAGGGATGGCTACACCTTC. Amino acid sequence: CASNPRDGYTF.